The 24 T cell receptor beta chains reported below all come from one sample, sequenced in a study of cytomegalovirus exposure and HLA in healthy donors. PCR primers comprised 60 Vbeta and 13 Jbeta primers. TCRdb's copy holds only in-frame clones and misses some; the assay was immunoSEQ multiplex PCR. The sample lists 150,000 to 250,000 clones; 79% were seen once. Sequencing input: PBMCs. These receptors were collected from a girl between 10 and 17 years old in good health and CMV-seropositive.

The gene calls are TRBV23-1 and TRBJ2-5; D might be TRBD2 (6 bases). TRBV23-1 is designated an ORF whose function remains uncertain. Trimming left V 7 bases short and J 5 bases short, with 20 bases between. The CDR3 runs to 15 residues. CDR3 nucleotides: TGCGCCAGCATCCCCCGGGGGACCCTCCCTGAGACCCAGTACTTC. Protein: CASIPRGTLPETQYF.

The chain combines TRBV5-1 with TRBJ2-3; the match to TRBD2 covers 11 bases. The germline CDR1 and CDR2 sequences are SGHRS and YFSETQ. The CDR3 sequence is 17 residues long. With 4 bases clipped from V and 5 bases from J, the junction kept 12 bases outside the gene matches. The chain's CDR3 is CASSPELAGVAIDTQYF. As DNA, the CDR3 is TGCGCCAGCAGCCCGGAACTAGCGGGGGTTGCTATAGATACGCAGTATTTT.

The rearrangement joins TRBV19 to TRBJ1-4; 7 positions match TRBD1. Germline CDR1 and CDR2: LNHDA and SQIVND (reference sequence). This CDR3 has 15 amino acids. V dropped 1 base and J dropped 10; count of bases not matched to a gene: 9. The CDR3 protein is CASSIGDRASGKLFF. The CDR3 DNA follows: TGTGCCAGTAGTATAGGAGACAGGGCCAGCGGAAAACTGTTTTTT. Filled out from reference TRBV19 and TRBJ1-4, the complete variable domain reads DGGITQSPKYLFRKEGQNVTLSCEQNLNHDAMYWYRQDPGQGLRLIYYSQIVNDFQKGDIAEGYSVSREKKESFPLTVTSAQKNPTAFYLCASSIGDRASGKLFFGSGTQLSVL.

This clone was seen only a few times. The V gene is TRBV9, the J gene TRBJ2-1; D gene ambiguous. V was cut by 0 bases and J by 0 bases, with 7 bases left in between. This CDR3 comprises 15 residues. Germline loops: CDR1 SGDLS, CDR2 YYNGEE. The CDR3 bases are TGTGCCAGCAGCGTAGGTAAGAGCTCCTACAATGAGCAGTTCTTC. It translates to CASSVGKSSYNEQFF.

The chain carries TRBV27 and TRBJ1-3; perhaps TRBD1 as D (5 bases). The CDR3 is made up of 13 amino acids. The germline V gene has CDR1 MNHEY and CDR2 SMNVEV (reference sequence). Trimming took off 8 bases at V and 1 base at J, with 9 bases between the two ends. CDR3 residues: CASRRGSGNTIYF. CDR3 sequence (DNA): TGTGCCAGCCGAAGGGGATCTGGAAACACCATATATTTT.

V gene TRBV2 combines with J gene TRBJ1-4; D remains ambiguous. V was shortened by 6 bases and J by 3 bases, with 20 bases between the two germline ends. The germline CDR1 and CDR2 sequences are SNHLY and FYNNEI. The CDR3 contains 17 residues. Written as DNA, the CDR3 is TGTGCCAGCAGCCGTGCCCCTGCGTCATCATCTAATGAAAAACTGTTTTTT. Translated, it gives CASSRAPASSSNEKLFF.

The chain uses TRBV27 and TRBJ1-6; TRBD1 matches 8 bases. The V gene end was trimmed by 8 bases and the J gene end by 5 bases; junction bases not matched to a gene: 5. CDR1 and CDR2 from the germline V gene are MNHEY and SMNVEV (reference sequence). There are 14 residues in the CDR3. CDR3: CASWLGQDNSPLHF. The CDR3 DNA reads TGTGCCAGCTGGCTGGGACAGGATAATTCACCCCTCCACTTT.

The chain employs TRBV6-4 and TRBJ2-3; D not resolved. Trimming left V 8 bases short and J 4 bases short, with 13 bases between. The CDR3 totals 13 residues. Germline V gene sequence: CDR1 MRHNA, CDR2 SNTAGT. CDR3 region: CASATENADTQYF. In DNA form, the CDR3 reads TGTGCCAGCGCTACGGAGAACGCAGATACGCAGTATTTT.

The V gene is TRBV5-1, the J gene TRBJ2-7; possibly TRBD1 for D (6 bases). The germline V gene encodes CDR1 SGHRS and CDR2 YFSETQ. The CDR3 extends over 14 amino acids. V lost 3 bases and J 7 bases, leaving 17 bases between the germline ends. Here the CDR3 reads CASSSGQLPGEQYF. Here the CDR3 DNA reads TGCGCCAGCAGCTCGGGACAATTGCCCGGGGAGCAGTACTTC.

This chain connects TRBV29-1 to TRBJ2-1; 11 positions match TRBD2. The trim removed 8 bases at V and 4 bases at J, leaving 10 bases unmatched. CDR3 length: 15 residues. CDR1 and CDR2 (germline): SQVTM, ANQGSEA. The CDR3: CSLKPGLAEYNEQFF. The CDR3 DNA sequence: TGCAGCCTTAAACCGGGACTAGCGGAATACAATGAGCAGTTCTTC.

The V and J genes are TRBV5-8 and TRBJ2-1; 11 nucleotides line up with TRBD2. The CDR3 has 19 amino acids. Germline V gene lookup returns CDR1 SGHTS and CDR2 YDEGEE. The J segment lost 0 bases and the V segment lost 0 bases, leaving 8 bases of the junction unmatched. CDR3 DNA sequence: TGTGCCAGCAGCTTGGAAATACTAGCGGGGGCAAGCTCCTACAATGAGCAGTTCTTC. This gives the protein CASSLEILAGASSYNEQFF.

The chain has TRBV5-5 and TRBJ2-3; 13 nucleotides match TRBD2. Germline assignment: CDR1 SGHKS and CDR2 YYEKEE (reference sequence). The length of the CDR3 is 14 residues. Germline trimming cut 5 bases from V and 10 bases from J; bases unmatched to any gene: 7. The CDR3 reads CASRGGTSGVPQYF. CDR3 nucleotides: TGTGCCAGCAGAGGGGGGACTAGCGGGGTTCCGCAGTATTTT.

The CDR3 sequence: CASRQAGGPETQYF. The CDR3 DNA reads as TGTGCCAGCAGACAAGCGGGGGGGCCAGAGACCCAGTACTTC. V is TRBV7-2 and J is TRBJ2-5; 10 bases are shared with TRBD2. The junction had 5 bases not matched to a gene; V was cut back by 6 bases and J by 4 bases. The CDR3 consists of 14 residues. CDR1 is SGHTA, CDR2 FQGNSA, per germline.

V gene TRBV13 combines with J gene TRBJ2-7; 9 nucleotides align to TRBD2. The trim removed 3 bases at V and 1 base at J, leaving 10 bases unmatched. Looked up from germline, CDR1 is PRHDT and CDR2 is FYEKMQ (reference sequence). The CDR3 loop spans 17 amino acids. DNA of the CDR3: TGTGCCAGCAGCTTGAGCCTCGCTAGCGGGGCATCCTACGAGCAGTACTTC. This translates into CASSLSLASGASYEQYF.

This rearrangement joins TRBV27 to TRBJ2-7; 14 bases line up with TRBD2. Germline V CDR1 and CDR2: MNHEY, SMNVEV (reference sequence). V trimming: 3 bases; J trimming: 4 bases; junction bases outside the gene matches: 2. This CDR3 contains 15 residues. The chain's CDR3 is CASSFGTSGGYEQYF. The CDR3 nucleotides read TGTGCCAGCAGTTTCGGGACTAGCGGGGGTTACGAGCAGTACTTC.

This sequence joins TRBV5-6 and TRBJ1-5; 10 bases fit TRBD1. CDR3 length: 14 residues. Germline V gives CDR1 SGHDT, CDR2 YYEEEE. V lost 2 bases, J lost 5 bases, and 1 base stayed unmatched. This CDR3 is CASSLGQGDQPQHF. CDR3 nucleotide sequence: TGTGCCAGCAGCTTAGGACAGGGGGATCAGCCCCAGCATTTT.

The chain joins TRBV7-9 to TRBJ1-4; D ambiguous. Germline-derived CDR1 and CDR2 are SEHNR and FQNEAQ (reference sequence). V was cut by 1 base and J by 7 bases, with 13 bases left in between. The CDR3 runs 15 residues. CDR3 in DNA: TGTGCCAGCAGCTTAGAATCGAGGATGGGTGAAAAACTGTTTTTT. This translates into CASSLESRMGEKLFF.

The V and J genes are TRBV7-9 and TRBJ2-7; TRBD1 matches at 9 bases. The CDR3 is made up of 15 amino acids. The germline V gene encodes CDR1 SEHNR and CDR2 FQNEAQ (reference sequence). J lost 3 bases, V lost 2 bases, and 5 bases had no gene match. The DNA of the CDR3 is TGTGCCAGCAGCTTACGGGACAGGGAGATCTACGAGCAGTACTTC. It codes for CASSLRDREIYEQYF.

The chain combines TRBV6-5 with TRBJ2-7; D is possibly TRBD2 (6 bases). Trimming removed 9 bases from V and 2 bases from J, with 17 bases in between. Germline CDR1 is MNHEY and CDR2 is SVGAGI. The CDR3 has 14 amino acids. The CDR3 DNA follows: TGTGCCAGTCGCTCCGGGACTGGGACCTACGAGCAGTACTTC. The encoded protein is CASRSGTGTYEQYF.

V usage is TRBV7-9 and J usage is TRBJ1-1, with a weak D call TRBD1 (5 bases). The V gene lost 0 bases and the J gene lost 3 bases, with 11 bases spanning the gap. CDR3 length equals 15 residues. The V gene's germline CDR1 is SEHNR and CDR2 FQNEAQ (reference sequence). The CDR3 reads CASSLAGGTDTEAFF. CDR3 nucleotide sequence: TGTGCCAGCAGCTTAGCGGGGGGAACGGACACTGAAGCTTTCTTT.

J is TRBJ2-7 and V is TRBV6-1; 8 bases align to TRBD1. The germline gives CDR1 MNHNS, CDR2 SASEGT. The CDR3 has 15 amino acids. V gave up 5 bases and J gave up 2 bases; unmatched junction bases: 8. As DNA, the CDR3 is TGTGCCAGCAGTATGCAGGGGGCTTCGCCCTACGAGCAGTACTTC. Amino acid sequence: CASSMQGASPYEQYF.

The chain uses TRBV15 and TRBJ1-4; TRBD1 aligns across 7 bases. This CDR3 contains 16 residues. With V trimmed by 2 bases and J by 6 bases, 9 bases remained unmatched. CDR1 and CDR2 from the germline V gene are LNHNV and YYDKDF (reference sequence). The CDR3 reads CATSRPRWQGDEKLFF. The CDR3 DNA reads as TGTGCCACCAGCAGACCCCGGTGGCAGGGGGATGAAAAACTGTTTTTT.

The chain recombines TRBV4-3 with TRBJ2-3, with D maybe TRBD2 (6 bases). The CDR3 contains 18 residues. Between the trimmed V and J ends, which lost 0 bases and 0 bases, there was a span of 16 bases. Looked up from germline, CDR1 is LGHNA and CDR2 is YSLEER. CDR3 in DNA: TGCGCCAGCAGCCAAGAGCCTTCGGAGGGGTGGAGCACAGATACGCAGTATTTT. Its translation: CASSQEPSEGWSTDTQYF.

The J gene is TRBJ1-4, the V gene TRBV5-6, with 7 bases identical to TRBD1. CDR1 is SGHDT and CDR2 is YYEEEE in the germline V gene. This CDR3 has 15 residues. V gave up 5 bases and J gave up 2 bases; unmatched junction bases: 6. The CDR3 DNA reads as TGTGCCAGCAGTACAGGGGTTATGACTAATGAAAAACTGTTTTTT. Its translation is CASSTGVMTNEKLFF.